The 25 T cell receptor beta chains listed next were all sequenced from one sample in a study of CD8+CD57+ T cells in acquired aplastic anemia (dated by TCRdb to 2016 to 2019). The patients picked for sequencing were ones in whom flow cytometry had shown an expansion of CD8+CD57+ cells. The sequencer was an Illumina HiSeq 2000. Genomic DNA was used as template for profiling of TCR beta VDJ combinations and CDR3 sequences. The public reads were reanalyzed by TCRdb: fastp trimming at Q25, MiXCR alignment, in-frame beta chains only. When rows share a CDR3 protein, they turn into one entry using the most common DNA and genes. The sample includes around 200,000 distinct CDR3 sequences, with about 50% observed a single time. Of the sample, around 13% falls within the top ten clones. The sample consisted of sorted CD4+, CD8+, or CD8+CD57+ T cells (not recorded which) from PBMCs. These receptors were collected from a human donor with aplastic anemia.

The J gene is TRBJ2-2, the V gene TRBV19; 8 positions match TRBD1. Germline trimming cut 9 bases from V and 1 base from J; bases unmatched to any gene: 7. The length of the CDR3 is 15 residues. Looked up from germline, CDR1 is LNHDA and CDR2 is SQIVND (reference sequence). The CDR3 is CASRGTGLNTGELFF. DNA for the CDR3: TGTGCCAGCCGGGGGACAGGCCTGAACACCGGGGAGCTGTTTTTT.

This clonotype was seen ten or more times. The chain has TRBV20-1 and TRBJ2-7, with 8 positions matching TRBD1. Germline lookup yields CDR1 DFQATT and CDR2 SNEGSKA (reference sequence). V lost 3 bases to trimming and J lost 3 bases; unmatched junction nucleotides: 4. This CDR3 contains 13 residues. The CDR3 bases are TGCAGTGCTAGGGACAGGGTTATCTACGAGCAGTACTTC. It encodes CSARDRVIYEQYF.

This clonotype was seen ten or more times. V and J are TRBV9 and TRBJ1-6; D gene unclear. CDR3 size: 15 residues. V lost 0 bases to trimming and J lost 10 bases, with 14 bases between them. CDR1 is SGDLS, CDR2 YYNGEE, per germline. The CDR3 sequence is CASSVVMGWESPLHF. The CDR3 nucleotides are TGTGCCAGCAGCGTAGTTATGGGATGGGAATCACCCCTCCACTTT.

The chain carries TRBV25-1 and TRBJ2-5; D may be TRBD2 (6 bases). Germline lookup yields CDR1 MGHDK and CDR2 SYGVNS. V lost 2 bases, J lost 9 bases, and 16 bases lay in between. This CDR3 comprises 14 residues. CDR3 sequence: CASSEPTGGAAQYF. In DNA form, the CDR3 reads TGTGCCAGCAGTGAACCCACTGGAGGGGCGGCCCAGTACTTC.

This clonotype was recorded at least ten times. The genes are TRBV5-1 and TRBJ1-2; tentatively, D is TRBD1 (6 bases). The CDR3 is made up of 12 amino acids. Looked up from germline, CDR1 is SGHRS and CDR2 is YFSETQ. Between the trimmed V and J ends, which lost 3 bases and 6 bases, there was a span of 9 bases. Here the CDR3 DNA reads TGCGCCAGCAGCTGGTCAGGGGATGGCTACACCTTC. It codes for CASSWSGDGYTF.

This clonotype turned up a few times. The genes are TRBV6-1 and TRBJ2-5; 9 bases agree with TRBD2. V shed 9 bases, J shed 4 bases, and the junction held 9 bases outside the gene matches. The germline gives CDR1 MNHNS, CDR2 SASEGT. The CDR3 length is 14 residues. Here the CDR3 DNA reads TGTGCCAGTAATGGGCGGGGGGGCCGAGAGACCCAGTACTTC. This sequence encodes CASNGRGGRETQYF.

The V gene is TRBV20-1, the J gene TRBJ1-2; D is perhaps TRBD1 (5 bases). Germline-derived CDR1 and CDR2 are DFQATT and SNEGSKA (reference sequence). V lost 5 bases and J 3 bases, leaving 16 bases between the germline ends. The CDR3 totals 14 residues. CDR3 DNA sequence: TGCAGTGCTCGTCTTGGCGGGGGTGACTATGGCTACACCTTC. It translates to CSARLGGGDYGYTF.

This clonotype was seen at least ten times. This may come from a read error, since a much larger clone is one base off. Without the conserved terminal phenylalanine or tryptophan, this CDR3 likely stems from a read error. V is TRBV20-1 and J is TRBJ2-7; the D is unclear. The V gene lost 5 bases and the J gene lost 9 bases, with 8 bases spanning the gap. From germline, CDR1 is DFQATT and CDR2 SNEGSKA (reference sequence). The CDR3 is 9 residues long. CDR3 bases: TGCAGTGCTTGGGTAGGGCAGTACCTC. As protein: CSAWVGQYL.

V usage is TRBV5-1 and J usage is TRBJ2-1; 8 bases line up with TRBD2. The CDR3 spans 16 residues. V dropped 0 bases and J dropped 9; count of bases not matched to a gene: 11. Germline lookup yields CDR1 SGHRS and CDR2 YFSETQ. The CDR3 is CASSLAFGTSVSEQFF. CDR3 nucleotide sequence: TGCGCCAGCAGCTTGGCCTTTGGGACTAGTGTATCTGAGCAGTTCTTC.

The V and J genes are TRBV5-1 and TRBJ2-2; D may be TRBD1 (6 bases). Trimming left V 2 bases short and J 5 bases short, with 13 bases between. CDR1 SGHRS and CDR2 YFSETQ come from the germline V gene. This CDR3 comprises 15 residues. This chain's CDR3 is CASSLLTGRTGELFF. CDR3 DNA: TGCGCCAGCAGCTTATTGACAGGTCGGACCGGGGAGCTGTTTTTT.

CDR3 nucleotides: TGTGCCAGCAGCTTAGCCGGTTCGACAAGAACCTATGGCTACACCTTC. Its translation is CASSLAGSTRTYGYTF. The chain joins TRBV7-2 to TRBJ1-2; D gene ambiguous. With 0 bases removed from V and 4 bases from J, the gap between germline ends came to 15 bases. The CDR3 extends over 16 amino acids. Germline V gene sequence: CDR1 SGHTA, CDR2 FQGNSA.

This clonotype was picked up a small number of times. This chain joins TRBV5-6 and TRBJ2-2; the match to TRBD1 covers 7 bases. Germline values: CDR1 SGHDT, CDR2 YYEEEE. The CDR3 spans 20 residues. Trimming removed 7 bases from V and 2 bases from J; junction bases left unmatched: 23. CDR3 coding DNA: TGTGCCAGCCAATTCCTTCTACGTAGGCGGCAGGGGGTAAACACCGGGGAGCTGTTTTTT. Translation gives CASQFLLRRRQGVNTGELFF.

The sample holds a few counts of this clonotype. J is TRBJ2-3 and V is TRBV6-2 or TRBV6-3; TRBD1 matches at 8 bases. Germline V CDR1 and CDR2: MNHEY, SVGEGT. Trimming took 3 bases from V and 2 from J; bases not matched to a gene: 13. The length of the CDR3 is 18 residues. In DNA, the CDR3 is TGTGCCAGCAGTTATCGATCGAACAGGGGGACCCCCACAGATACGCAGTATTTT. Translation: CASSYRSNRGTPTDTQYF.

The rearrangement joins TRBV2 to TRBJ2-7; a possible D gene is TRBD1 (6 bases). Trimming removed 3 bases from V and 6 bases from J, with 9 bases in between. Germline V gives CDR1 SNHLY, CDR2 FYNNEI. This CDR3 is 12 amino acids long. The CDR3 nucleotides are TGTGCCAGCAGTGAGGGGACATCCGAGCAGTACTTC. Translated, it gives CASSEGTSEQYF.

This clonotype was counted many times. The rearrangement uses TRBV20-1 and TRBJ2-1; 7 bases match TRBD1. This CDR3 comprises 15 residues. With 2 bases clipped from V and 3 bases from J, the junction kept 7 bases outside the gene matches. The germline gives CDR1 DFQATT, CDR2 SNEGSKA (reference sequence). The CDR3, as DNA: TGCAGTGCTAGAAAGACAGGGAGTAACTACAATGAGCAGTTCTTC. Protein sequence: CSARKTGSNYNEQFF.

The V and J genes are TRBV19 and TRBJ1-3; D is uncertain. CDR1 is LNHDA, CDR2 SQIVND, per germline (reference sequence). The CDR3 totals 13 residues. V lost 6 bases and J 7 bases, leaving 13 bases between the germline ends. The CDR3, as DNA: TGTGCCAGTAGCCCGAGAGCGGGGAACACCATATATTTT. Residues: CASSPRAGNTIYF.

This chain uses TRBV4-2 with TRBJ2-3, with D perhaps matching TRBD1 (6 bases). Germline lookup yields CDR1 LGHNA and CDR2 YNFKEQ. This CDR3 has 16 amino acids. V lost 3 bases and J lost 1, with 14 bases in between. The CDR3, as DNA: TGTGCCAGCAGCCACCAGGGGAGTGGGCGCACAGATACGCAGTATTTT. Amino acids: CASSHQGSGRTDTQYF.

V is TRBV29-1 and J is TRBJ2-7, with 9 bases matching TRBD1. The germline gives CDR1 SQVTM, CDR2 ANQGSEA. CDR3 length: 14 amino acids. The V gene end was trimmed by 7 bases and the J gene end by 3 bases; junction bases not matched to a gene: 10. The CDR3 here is CSAAGQGGGYEQYF. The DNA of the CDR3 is TGCAGCGCCGCGGGACAGGGCGGGGGCTACGAGCAGTACTTC.

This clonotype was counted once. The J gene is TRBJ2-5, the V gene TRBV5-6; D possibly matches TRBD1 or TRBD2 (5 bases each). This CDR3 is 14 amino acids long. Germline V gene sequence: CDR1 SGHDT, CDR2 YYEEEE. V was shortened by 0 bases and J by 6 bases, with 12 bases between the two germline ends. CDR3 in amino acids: CASSLATQGQTQYF. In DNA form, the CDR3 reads TGTGCCAGCAGCTTGGCGACGCAGGGACAGACCCAGTACTTC.

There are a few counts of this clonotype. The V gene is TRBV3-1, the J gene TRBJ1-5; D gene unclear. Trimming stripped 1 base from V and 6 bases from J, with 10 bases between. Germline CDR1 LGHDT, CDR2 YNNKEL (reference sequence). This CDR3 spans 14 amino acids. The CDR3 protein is CASSQVEGSQPQHF. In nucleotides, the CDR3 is TGTGCCAGCAGCCAAGTTGAGGGATCTCAGCCCCAGCATTTT.

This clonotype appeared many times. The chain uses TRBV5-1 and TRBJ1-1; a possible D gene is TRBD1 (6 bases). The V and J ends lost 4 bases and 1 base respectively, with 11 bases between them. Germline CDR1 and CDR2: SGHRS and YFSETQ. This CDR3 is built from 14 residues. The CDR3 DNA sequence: TGCGCCAGCAGCGCGAGGACAGAGAACACTGAAGCTTTCTTT. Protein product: CASSARTENTEAFF.

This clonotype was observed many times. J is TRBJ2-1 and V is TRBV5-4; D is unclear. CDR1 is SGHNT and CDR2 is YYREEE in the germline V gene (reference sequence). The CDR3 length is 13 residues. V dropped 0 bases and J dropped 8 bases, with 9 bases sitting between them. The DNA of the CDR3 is TGTGCCAGCAGCTTGGGACACGTCGATGAGCAGTTCTTC. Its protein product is CASSLGHVDEQFF. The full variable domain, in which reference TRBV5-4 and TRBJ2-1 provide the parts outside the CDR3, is ETGVTQSPTHLIKTRGQQVTLRCSSQSGHNTVSWYQQALGQGPQFIFQYYREEENGRGNFPPRFSGLQFPNYSSELNVNALELDDSALYLCASSLGHVDEQFFGPGTRLTVL.

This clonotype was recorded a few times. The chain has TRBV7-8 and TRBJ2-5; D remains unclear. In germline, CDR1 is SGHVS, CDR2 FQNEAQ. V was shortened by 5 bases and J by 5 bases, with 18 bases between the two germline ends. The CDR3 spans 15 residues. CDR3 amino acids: CASSDNAVGRETQYF. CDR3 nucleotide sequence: TGTGCCAGCAGCGACAACGCGGTGGGTCGGGAGACCCAGTACTTC.

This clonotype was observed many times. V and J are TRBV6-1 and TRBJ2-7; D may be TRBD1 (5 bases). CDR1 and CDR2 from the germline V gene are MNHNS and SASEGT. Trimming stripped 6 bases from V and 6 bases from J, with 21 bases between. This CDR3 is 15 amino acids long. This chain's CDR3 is CASRGTGLQPGEQYF. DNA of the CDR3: TGTGCCAGCAGAGGAACAGGTCTCCAACCGGGCGAGCAGTACTTC.

CDR3 region: CNAHPGQGYSPLHF. CDR3 DNA: TGCAATGCCCATCCGGGACAGGGGTATTCACCCCTCCACTTT. The V call is TRBV20-1, the J call TRBJ1-6; TRBD1 agrees at 10 bases. Germline V lookup: CDR1 DFQATT, CDR2 SNEGSKA (reference sequence). CDR3 size: 14 residues.